The 16 T cell receptor beta chains in this list originate from one sample, sequenced in a study of T cells in tuberculosis. The table came from immunoSEQ multiplex PCR; TCRdb's copy has only in-frame clones and leaves some out. The sample holds tens of thousands of clones, about 97% seen once. Material: PBMCs. These receptors originate from a donor between 5 and 29 years old with latent tuberculosis or without tuberculosis infection.

CDR3 DNA: TGTGCCACCAGCAGAGTGGCGGGACCGAACACTGAAGCTTTCTTT. It encodes CATSRVAGPNTEAFF. The J gene is TRBJ1-1, the V gene TRBV15, with D possibly being TRBD1 (5 bases). Trimming pared 1 base from V and 1 base from J, leaving 10 bases between. This CDR3 has 15 amino acids. In germline, CDR1 is LNHNV, CDR2 YYDKDF (reference sequence).

The rearrangement joins TRBV29-1 to TRBJ1-5, with D perhaps TRBD1 (5 bases). Germline V CDR1 and CDR2: SQVTM, ANQGSEA. The CDR3 contains 15 residues. Trimming took off 6 bases at V and 0 bases at J, with 15 bases between the two ends. The CDR3 loop reads CSVKDTQDSNQPQHF. CDR3 DNA sequence: TGCAGCGTGAAGGACACCCAGGATAGCAATCAGCCCCAGCATTTT. Filled out from reference TRBV29-1 and TRBJ1-5, the complete variable domain reads SAVISQKPSRDICQRGTSLTIQCQVDSQVTMMFWYRQQPGQSLTLIATANQGSEATYESGFVIDKFPISRPNLTFSTLTVSNMSPEDSSIYLCSVKDTQDSNQPQHFGDGTRLSIL.

This chain's CDR3 is CATSLGRANEKLFF. The CDR3 nucleotides are TGTGCCACCAGCCTCGGGCGGGCTAATGAAAAACTGTTTTTT. This chain joins TRBV15 and TRBJ1-4, with D uncertain. Germline values: CDR1 LNHNV, CDR2 YYDKDF (reference sequence). V was shortened by 5 bases and J by 3 bases, with 10 bases between the two germline ends. The CDR3 consists of 14 residues.

The chain employs TRBV2 and TRBJ1-6; 7 nucleotides align to TRBD1. The J segment lost 9 bases and the V segment lost 6 bases, leaving 17 bases of the junction unmatched. This CDR3 is built from 17 residues. From germline, CDR1 is SNHLY and CDR2 FYNNEI. The CDR3 reads CASSELNVRNRGSPLHF. The CDR3 DNA is TGTGCCAGCAGCGAACTTAATGTTCGCAACAGGGGTTCACCCCTCCACTTT.

V usage is TRBV18 and J usage is TRBJ1-1; tentatively, D is TRBD1 (5 bases). The CDR3 sequence is 13 residues long. Trimming cost V 6 bases and J 3 bases, with 11 bases left between them. Germline V CDR1 and CDR2: KGHSH, LQKENI. The CDR3 DNA sequence: TGTGCCAGCTCCCTTGACAGAGACACTGAAGCTTTCTTT. Residues: CASSLDRDTEAFF.

This clone was counted a single time. V usage is TRBV19 and J usage is TRBJ2-1, with 10 bases fitting TRBD1. Germline V gene lookup returns CDR1 LNHDA and CDR2 SQIVND (reference sequence). Trimming cost V 9 bases and J 9 bases; bases outside gene matches: 14. There are 15 residues in the CDR3. CDR3 coding DNA: TGTGCCAGCACTCACCGGGACAGGGGACAACTTGAGCAGTTCTTC. This codes for CASTHRDRGQLEQFF. The whole variable domain, filled in from reference TRBV19 and TRBJ2-1, reads DGGITQSPKYLFRKEGQNVTLSCEQNLNHDAMYWYRQDPGQGLRLIYYSQIVNDFQKGDIAEGYSVSREKKESFPLTVTSAQKNPTAFYLCASTHRDRGQLEQFFGPGTRLTVL.

This clone was seen a single time. This chain joins TRBV30 and TRBJ2-7; TRBD1 matches 8 bases. The CDR3 is 15 residues long. The germline V gene encodes CDR1 GTSNPN and CDR2 SVGIG (reference sequence). Germline trimming cut 0 bases from V and 4 bases from J; bases unmatched to any gene: 8. The CDR3 DNA is TGTGCCTGGAGTGTACGTGACAGGGGCATATACGAGCAGTACTTC. This sequence encodes CAWSVRDRGIYEQYF.

This chain joins TRBV18 and TRBJ1-1; no reliable D call. CDR3 length: 15 residues. The V gene's germline CDR1 is KGHSH and CDR2 LQKENI. Trimming cost V 3 bases and J 4 bases, with 15 bases left between them. CDR3 protein: CASSPVGSLGTEAFF. The DNA for the CDR3 is TGTGCCAGCTCACCGGTCGGGTCTTTGGGCACTGAAGCTTTCTTT.

The chain uses TRBV6-5 and TRBJ2-7; the match to TRBD2 covers 14 bases. The CDR3 has 12 residues. The V segment lost 8 bases and the J segment 11 bases; nucleotides outside the gene matches: 5. Germline V gives CDR1 MNHEY, CDR2 SVGAGI. CDR3: CASGWGLAGEYF. In DNA form, the CDR3 reads TGTGCCAGCGGGTGGGGACTAGCGGGAGAGTACTTC.

This chain connects TRBV4-1 to TRBJ1-1; weak D call: TRBD1 (6 bases). The CDR3 runs to 19 residues. Germline V lookup: CDR1 MGHRA, CDR2 YSYEKL. Trimming cost V 7 bases and J 5 bases, with 32 bases left between them. CDR3 coding DNA: TGCGCCAGCACCCCGTGGTTCGGCGGGGGGGCCCTCGGAGGAACTGAAGCTTTCTTT. Amino acids: CASTPWFGGGALGGTEAFF.

The J gene is TRBJ1-6, the V gene TRBV30; D is ambiguous. The CDR3 length is 15 residues. Trimming removed 3 bases from V and 2 bases from J, with 11 bases in between. Germline V gene sequence: CDR1 GTSNPN, CDR2 SVGIG (reference sequence). CDR3 amino acids: CAWSRPLPYNSPLHF. The CDR3 DNA is TGTGCCTGGAGCAGGCCCCTTCCCTATAATTCACCCCTCCACTTT.

Only one count was recorded for this clone. V is TRBV25-1 and J is TRBJ1-2, with D possibly matching TRBD1 (6 bases). V gave up 5 bases and J gave up 3 bases, with 19 bases separating them. The CDR3 is made up of 16 amino acids. In germline, CDR1 is MGHDK, CDR2 SYGVNS. The CDR3, as DNA: TGTGCCAGCAGTAGCCGGGACATAGTACTATACTATGGCTACACCTTC. It yields the protein CASSSRDIVLYYGYTF.

The chain combines TRBV6-6 with TRBJ1-5; D remains ambiguous. Deletions cut 6 bases from V and 4 bases from J, with 10 bases between. The germline gives CDR1 MNHNY, CDR2 SVGAGI (reference sequence). This CDR3 comprises 13 residues. The CDR3 spells CASSSGLNQPQHF. The CDR3 nucleotides read TGTGCCAGCAGCAGTGGTTTGAATCAGCCCCAGCATTTT.

The genes are TRBV28 and TRBJ1-1, with D unclear. The length of the CDR3 is 12 residues. Deletions cut 3 bases from V and 11 bases from J, with 13 bases between. Germline-derived CDR1 and CDR2 are MDHEN and SYDVKM. CDR3 nucleotide sequence: TGTGCCAGCAGTTTGAGTGGAGGTGAGGCTTTCTTT. Translating gives CASSLSGGEAFF.

V usage is TRBV5-8 and J usage is TRBJ2-5; possibly TRBD1 for D (6 bases). The CDR3 runs to 14 residues. Trimming took off 4 bases at V and 5 bases at J, with 15 bases between the two ends. Germline V CDR1 and CDR2: SGHTS, YDEGEE. The CDR3 nucleotides read TGTGCCAGCAGCCTCGGACAGTCCGGGGAGACCCAGTACTTC. This encodes CASSLGQSGETQYF.

The chain is built from TRBV5-4 and TRBJ1-2; D call uncertain. This CDR3 is built from 12 residues. Germline V lookup: CDR1 SGHNT, CDR2 YYREEE (reference sequence). Trimming removed 4 bases from V and 3 bases from J, with 7 bases in between. CDR3 protein: CASSVSDYGYTF. CDR3 DNA: TGTGCCAGCAGCGTCTCGGACTATGGCTACACCTTC.